The source of this T cell receptor (beta chain) is a study of cytomegalovirus exposure and HLA in healthy donors. The donors were part of the validation cohort of 120 subjects. That cohort was separate from the first cohort, which comprised 550 to 750 subjects. The CDR3 has 20 residues. Trimming cost V 4 bases and J 9 bases, with 34 bases left between them. Germline V lookup: CDR1 MDHEN, CDR2 SYDVKM. Sequencing used immunoSEQ multiplex PCR; TCRdb keeps in-frame clones, though not all of them. Among roughly 48,000 clones listed, 85% to 95% were seen once. The sequence derives from a woman younger than 30 in good health and CMV-seropositive. The chain employs TRBV28 and TRBJ2-1, with D possibly called TRBD1 or TRBD2 (11 bases each). The sample comprised PBMCs. CDR3 bases: TGTGCCAGCAGTTACCCCGGGACAGGGGGATCTAGCGGGAGGAGAACTGAGCAGTTCTTC. This codes for CASSYPGTGGSSGRRTEQFF.